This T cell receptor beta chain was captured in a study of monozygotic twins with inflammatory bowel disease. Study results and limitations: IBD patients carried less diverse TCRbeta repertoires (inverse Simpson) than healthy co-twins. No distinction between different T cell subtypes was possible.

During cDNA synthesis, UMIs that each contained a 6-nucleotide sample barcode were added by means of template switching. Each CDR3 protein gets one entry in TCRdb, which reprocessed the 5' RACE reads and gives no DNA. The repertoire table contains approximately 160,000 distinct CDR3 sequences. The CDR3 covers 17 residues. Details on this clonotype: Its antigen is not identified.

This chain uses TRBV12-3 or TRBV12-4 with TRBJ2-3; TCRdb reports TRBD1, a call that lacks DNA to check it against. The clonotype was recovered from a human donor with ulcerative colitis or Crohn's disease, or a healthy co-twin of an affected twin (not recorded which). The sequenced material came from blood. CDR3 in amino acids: CASSFQIQGSSTDTQYF.